This TCR beta chain was retrieved from a study of cytomegalovirus exposure and HLA in healthy donors. The CDR3 extends over 16 amino acids. The trim removed 4 bases at V and 1 base at J, leaving 7 bases unmatched. CDR1 and CDR2 from the germline V gene are SGDLS and YYNGEE. Vbeta (60) and Jbeta (13) primers were used in the PCR. Repertoires were generated with immunoSEQ multiplex PCR, while TCRdb's copy carries only in-frame clones and drops some. The sample has 120,000 or so clones, 80% seen once. This clone was detected a few times. Its matching antigen is unknown. Broader study findings: Later genetic work tied a missense DCLRE1C variant to beta-chain V and J trimming. Several of the most significant clusters appeared linked to common viral pathogens, based on a later analysis.

Each donor's status was that of a healthy bone marrow donor. The chain is built from TRBV9 and TRBJ2-2, with 7 positions matching TRBD1. The TCR comes from a man aged 40-49 years in good health and CMV-seronegative. The source material was PBMCs. The CDR3, as DNA: TGTGCCAGCAGCCCCCGACAGGGTAGGAACACCGGGGAGCTGTTTTTT. Its protein product is CASSPRQGRNTGELFF.